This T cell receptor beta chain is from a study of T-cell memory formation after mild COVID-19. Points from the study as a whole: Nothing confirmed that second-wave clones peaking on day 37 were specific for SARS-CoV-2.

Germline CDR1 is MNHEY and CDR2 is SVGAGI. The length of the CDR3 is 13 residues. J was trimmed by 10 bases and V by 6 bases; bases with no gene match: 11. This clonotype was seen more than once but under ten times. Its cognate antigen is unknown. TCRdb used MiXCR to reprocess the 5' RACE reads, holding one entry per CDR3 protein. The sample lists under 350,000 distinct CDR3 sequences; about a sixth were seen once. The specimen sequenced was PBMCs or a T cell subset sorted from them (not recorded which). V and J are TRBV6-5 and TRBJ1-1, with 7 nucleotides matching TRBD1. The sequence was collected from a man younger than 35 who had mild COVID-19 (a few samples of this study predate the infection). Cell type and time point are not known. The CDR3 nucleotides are TGTGCCAGCAGACAGGGGCGGGATGTACGAGCTTTCTTT. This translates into CASRQGRDVRAFF.